The 24 T cell receptor beta chains reported below all come from one sample, sequenced in a study of T-cell reconstitution after alpha-beta-depleted transplantation in children. Preparation of the TCRbeta library involved a method that used unique molecular identifiers. TCRdb used MiXCR to reprocess the PCR reads, holding one entry per CDR3 protein. The repertoire holds approximately 400,000 distinct CDR3 sequences, around 15% seen once, with 25% to 35% in the top ten. Sequencing was performed on PBMCs, mostly from graft donor cells, taken 360 days after TCRalphabeta/CD19-depleted stem cell transplant. All receptors derive from a boy younger than two who had a stem cell transplant for Wiskott-Aldrich syndrome, so the T cells may come from the graft donor.

The rearrangement joins TRBV5-4 to TRBJ1-2, with unresolved D. V gave up 3 bases and J gave up 6 bases, with 15 bases separating them. This CDR3 has 14 amino acids. Germline assignment: CDR1 SGHNT and CDR2 YYREEE (reference sequence). As DNA, the CDR3 is TGTGCCAGCAGCTGGGCGGGTCTCGCAGATGGCTACACCTTC. This encodes CASSWAGLADGYTF.

This clonotype occurred a few times. The chain combines TRBV7-9 with TRBJ2-1; TRBD2 matches at 8 bases. V was clipped by 6 bases and J by 3 bases; unmatched bases: 10. Germline lookup yields CDR1 SEHNR and CDR2 FQNEAQ (reference sequence). The CDR3 totals 16 residues. DNA of the CDR3: TGTGCCAGCAGTCCTATAGCGGGGAAAAACTACAATGAGCAGTTCTTC. Translated: CASSPIAGKNYNEQFF.

This sequence joins TRBV7-8 and TRBJ2-2; maybe TRBD1 (5 bases). The CDR3 covers 14 residues. Trimming pared 4 bases from V and 2 bases from J, leaving 8 bases between. The germline V gene has CDR1 SGHVS and CDR2 FQNEAQ. The CDR3 is CASSSDRNTGELFF. In DNA form, the CDR3 reads TGTGCCAGCAGCTCCGACAGAAACACCGGGGAGCTGTTTTTT.

The sample holds many counts of this clonotype. This sequence joins TRBV12-3 or TRBV12-4 and TRBJ2-5, with 14 bases matching TRBD2. CDR3 length: 16 amino acids. With 4 bases clipped from V and 5 bases from J, the junction kept 6 bases outside the gene matches. DNA of the CDR3: TGTGCCAGCAGTTCAGGGACTAGCGGGAGTCTTGAGACCCAGTACTTC. Protein: CASSSGTSGSLETQYF.

This clonotype has just a few counts. The chain has TRBV20-1 and TRBJ1-1; D not certain. The CDR3 is made up of 14 amino acids. The V gene's germline CDR1 is DFQATT and CDR2 SNEGSKA (reference sequence). Deletions cut 1 base from V and 0 bases from J, with 9 bases between. CDR3 coding DNA: TGCAGTGCTAGAGTGGAACCCATGAACACTGAAGCTTTCTTT. Protein sequence: CSARVEPMNTEAFF.

This clonotype was counted only a few times. This chain joins TRBV27 and TRBJ2-1; D gene unclear. The germline CDR1 and CDR2 sequences are MNHEY and SMNVEV (reference sequence). The CDR3 sequence is 11 residues long. V gave up 5 bases and J gave up 6 bases, with 5 bases separating them. CDR3 nucleotide sequence: TGTGCCAGCAGTAGGGCCAATGAGCAGTTCTTC. Translation: CASSRANEQFF.

This clonotype was observed many times. This chain connects TRBV5-1 to TRBJ2-1; TRBD2 is a possible D gene (7 bases). The CDR3 is made up of 13 amino acids. The germline CDR1 and CDR2 sequences are SGHRS and YFSETQ. V lost 7 bases and J lost 7, with 15 bases in between. CDR3 coding DNA: TGCGCCAGCGGCGGGGGCGGAGTGAATGAGCAGTTCTTC. Translation gives CASGGGGVNEQFF.

This clonotype has only a few counts. The V call is TRBV18, the J call TRBJ1-5; 7 bases match TRBD1. The V and J ends lost 4 bases and 0 bases, in that order; junction bases with no gene match: 6. This CDR3 comprises 16 residues. Germline loops: CDR1 KGHSH, CDR2 LQKENI. The CDR3 DNA reads as TGTGCCAGCTCACGCGACAGGGAGGGTAGCAATCAGCCCCAGCATTTT. Its protein is CASSRDREGSNQPQHF.

CDR3 protein: CASSSLVGTGSNEQFF. The CDR3 DNA reads TGTGCCAGCAGCTCCCTGGTTGGGACAGGGAGCAATGAGCAGTTCTTC. V gene TRBV7-8 combines with J gene TRBJ2-1; 9 nucleotides align to TRBD1. The CDR3 totals 16 residues. The V and J ends lost 4 bases and 6 bases, in that order; junction bases with no gene match: 10. Germline values: CDR1 SGHVS, CDR2 FQNEAQ. Drawing the rest from reference TRBV7-8 and TRBJ2-1, the complete variable domain is GAGVSQSPRYKVAKRGQDVALRCDPISGHVSLFWYQQALGQGPEFLTYFQNEAQLDKSGLPSDRFFAERPEGSVSTLKIQRTQQEDSAVYLCASSSLVGTGSNEQFFGPGTRLTVL.

The sample holds a few counts of this clonotype. The rearrangement links TRBV6-2 or TRBV6-3 to TRBJ2-1, with a weak D call TRBD2 (5 bases). The CDR3 is 11 amino acids. V was cut by 5 bases and J by 9 bases, with 8 bases left in between. The germline V gene encodes CDR1 MNHEY and CDR2 SVGEGT. CDR3 bases: TGTGCCAGCAGTCTAGCATTTGAGCAGTTCTTC. This sequence encodes CASSLAFEQFF.

This sequence joins TRBV28 and TRBJ1-1; no definite D call. This CDR3 has 15 residues. Trimming took off 2 bases at V and 3 bases at J, with 13 bases between the two ends. Per germline, CDR1 MDHEN and CDR2 SYDVKM. The CDR3 region has the DNA TGTGCCAGCAGTTTAGAACCGGCAATACACACTGAAGCTTTCTTT. Translating gives CASSLEPAIHTEAFF.

J is TRBJ2-1 and V is TRBV7-9, with 11 bases that match TRBD2. The J segment lost 8 bases and the V segment lost 1 base, leaving 7 bases of the junction unmatched. This CDR3 comprises 16 residues. Germline CDR1 is SEHNR and CDR2 is FQNEAQ (reference sequence). DNA for the CDR3: TGTGCCAGCAGCTTAGTGGGACTAGCGGTGGGCCATGAGCAGTTCTTC. This sequence encodes CASSLVGLAVGHEQFF.

Only a few counts were recorded for this clonotype. The rearrangement joins TRBV12-3 or TRBV12-4 to TRBJ2-4; a possible D gene is TRBD1 (5 bases). Trimming pared 3 bases from V and 0 bases from J, leaving 12 bases between. CDR3 length: 16 amino acids. The CDR3 DNA reads as TGTGCCAGCAGTTTCCTCGGACATCTAGCCAAAAACATTCAGTACTTC. Its translation is CASSFLGHLAKNIQYF.

In this sample, this clonotype turned up a few times. The genes are TRBV7-7 and TRBJ2-5, with no clear D. Trimming stripped 5 bases from V and 4 bases from J, with 23 bases between. Germline-derived CDR1 and CDR2 are SSHAT and FNYEAQ (reference sequence). The CDR3 loop spans 17 amino acids. CDR3 sequence (DNA): TGTGCCAGCAGCCCTATCCTTGTCAGGACCCCCCGAGAGACCCAGTACTTC. Encoded protein: CASSPILVRTPRETQYF. The whole variable domain, remainder taken from reference TRBV7-7 and TRBJ2-5, is GAGVSQSPRYKVTKRGQDVTLRCDPISSHATLYWYQQALGQGPEFLTYFNYEAQPDKSGLPSDRFSAERPEGSISTLTIQRTEQRDSAMYRCASSPILVRTPRETQYFGPGTRLLVL.

This clonotype has just a few counts. The chain has TRBV10-3 and TRBJ2-7, with D maybe TRBD2 (6 bases). Trimming took 4 bases from V and 3 from J, leaving 10 bases between them. This CDR3 spans 13 amino acids. Germline V gives CDR1 ENHRY, CDR2 SYGVKD. CDR3 sequence: CAISGLVGYEQYF. The CDR3 region has the DNA TGTGCCATCAGTGGACTAGTTGGCTACGAGCAGTACTTC.

This clonotype was seen more than once but under ten times. The chain joins TRBV20-1 to TRBJ2-1; 9 bases are shared with TRBD2. The CDR3 totals 13 residues. V dropped 7 bases and J dropped 10; count of bases not matched to a gene: 11. Germline lookup yields CDR1 DFQATT and CDR2 SNEGSKA (reference sequence). The CDR3 reads CSGWEREAREQFF. The CDR3 bases are TGCAGTGGTTGGGAGCGGGAGGCCAGGGAGCAGTTCTTC.

The chain is built from TRBV25-1 and TRBJ2-1, with 8 positions matching TRBD1. V dropped 4 bases and J dropped 6; count of bases not matched to a gene: 8. The CDR3 spans 15 residues. Germline V gene sequence: CDR1 MGHDK, CDR2 SYGVNS. In DNA, the CDR3 is TGTGCCAGCAGTGTGCGACAGGGGCCAGGCAATGAGCAGTTCTTC. Its translation is CASSVRQGPGNEQFF.

This clonotype came up a few times. CDR3: CSAPPLPDTQYF. The DNA of the CDR3 is TGCAGTGCTCCCCCTCTTCCAGATACGCAGTATTTT. The chain couples TRBV20-1 to TRBJ2-3, with D unresolved. This CDR3 region has 12 residues. Germline loops: CDR1 DFQATT, CDR2 SNEGSKA (reference sequence). The V end lost 5 bases, the J end lost 4 bases, and 10 bases lay between the germline ends.

V usage is TRBV2 and J usage is TRBJ1-1, with D perhaps TRBD1 (5 bases). There are 11 residues in the CDR3. Germline-derived CDR1 and CDR2 are SNHLY and FYNNEI. Trimming pared 11 bases from V and 5 bases from J, leaving 12 bases between. The CDR3: CAGCRETEAFF. CDR3 nucleotides: TGTGCCGGCTGCAGGGAAACTGAAGCTTTCTTT.

The chain combines TRBV4-2 with TRBJ2-5, with D perhaps matching TRBD1 or TRBD2 (6 bases each). In germline, CDR1 is LGHNA, CDR2 YNFKEQ. The CDR3 runs to 16 residues. With 1 base removed from V and 6 bases from J, the gap between germline ends came to 18 bases. The DNA of the CDR3 is TGTGCCAGCAGCCAAGTCTCATTGGGGGGCGGAAAGACCCAGTACTTC. Translation: CASSQVSLGGGKTQYF.

This clonotype was seen a handful of times. The gene calls are TRBV10-3 and TRBJ2-4, with a tentative D call TRBD1 (7 bases). Germline-derived CDR1 and CDR2 are ENHRY and SYGVKD. The CDR3 runs to 14 residues. V dropped 6 bases and J dropped 7 bases, with 16 bases sitting between them. CDR3 DNA sequence: TGTGCCATCAGCACTACAGGGGCGGGGAACATTCAGTACTTC. It is translated as CAISTTGAGNIQYF.

V usage is TRBV12-3 or TRBV12-4 and J usage is TRBJ2-5, with TRBD2 matching 10 bases. The CDR3 length is 18 residues. Trimming took 4 bases from V and 5 from J; bases not matched to a gene: 16. CDR3 nucleotides: TGTGCCAGCAGTTACGGGGAGGTTGTAAGCGGGAGGGGGGAGACCCAGTACTTC. Protein: CASSYGEVVSGRGETQYF.

This clonotype was seen a handful of times. CDR3 sequence (DNA): TGTGCCAGCAGCTTCGGGAGGCCCTCCTACAATGAGCAGTTCTTC. Amino acids: CASSFGRPSYNEQFF. The genes are TRBV11-2 and TRBJ2-1; 7 nucleotides align to TRBD2. The CDR3 sequence is 15 residues long. Unmatched junction bases numbered 2, after V lost 3 bases and J lost 0 bases. Germline-derived CDR1 and CDR2 are SGHAT and FQNNGV. Full variable domain (outside the CDR3, taken from reference TRBV11-2 and TRBJ2-1): EAGVAQSPRYKIIEKRQSVAFWCNPISGHATLYWYQQILGQGPKLLIQFQNNGVVDDSQLPKDRFSAERLKGVDSTLKIQPAKLEDSAVYLCASSFGRPSYNEQFFGPGTRLTVL.

This clonotype occurred many times. The chain has TRBV12-3 or TRBV12-4 and TRBJ2-5; D remains unclear. V lost 2 bases and J 7 bases, leaving 11 bases between the germline ends. The CDR3 is 13 amino acids. This CDR3 is CASSLSAYMTQYF. Here the CDR3 DNA reads TGTGCCAGCAGTTTATCCGCTTATATGACCCAGTACTTC.